The 27 T cell receptor beta chains below all came from one sample that was sequenced in a study of blood T cells in healthy people across ages. A J-beta primer mix and a sample-barcoded 5' primer were used in a second PCR of about 6 to 12 cycles. From the 5' RACE reads, TCRdb called clonotypes with MiXCR, one entry per CDR3 protein. The top ten clones hold 5.5% to 8% of a sample with about 1.4 million distinct CDR3 sequences, approximately 60% of them seen once. Sequencing input: blood. These TCRs come from a man aged 18 to 29 in good health.

The chain has TRBV11-2 and TRBJ2-4, with a possible D match to TRBD1 (6 bases). The J call could be wrong; TRBJ2-7 is a better fit for the DNA end. This CDR3 has 14 amino acids. Germline assignment: CDR1 SGHAT and CDR2 FQNNGV. CDR3 protein: CASSSYQTGNEQYF. The CDR3 bases are TGTGCCAGCAGCTCTTACCAAACAGGGAACGAGCAGTACTTC.

CDR3 in amino acids: CASTLSGDNEQFF. DNA for the CDR3: TGTGCCAGCACCCTTAGCGGGGACAATGAGCAGTTCTTC. This chain uses TRBV28 with TRBJ2-1, with 8 bases matching TRBD2. This CDR3 comprises 13 residues. From germline, CDR1 is MDHEN and CDR2 SYDVKM. V lost 7 bases to trimming and J lost 5 bases; unmatched junction nucleotides: 4.

This clonotype occurred a few times. The rearrangement links TRBV24-1 to TRBJ2-4; no clear D. The last part of the DNA fits TRBJ2-7 better; the J call may be wrong. The germline gives CDR1 KGHDR, CDR2 SFDVKD. The CDR3 runs to 13 residues. The CDR3 nucleotides are TGTGCCACCAGCTCCCTAGGAGACTACGAGCAGTACTTC. It translates to CATSSLGDYEQYF.

There are a few counts of this clonotype. J is TRBJ2-3 and V is TRBV4-2, with 13 positions matching TRBD2. V gave up 4 bases and J gave up 2 bases; unmatched junction bases: 6. CDR3 size: 17 residues. Germline V CDR1 and CDR2: LGHNA, YNFKEQ. The CDR3 reads CASSRKTSGGATDTQYF. For the CDR3, the DNA is TGTGCCAGCAGCCGAAAAACTAGCGGGGGGGCCACAGATACGCAGTATTTT.

This clonotype was found a few times. The chain links TRBV2 to TRBJ1-4; no clear D. The CDR3 has 15 amino acids. CDR1 is SNHLY and CDR2 is FYNNEI in the germline V gene. Trimming left V 0 bases short and J 5 bases short, with 10 bases between. The chain's CDR3 is CASSEARAGNEKLFF. CDR3 coding DNA: TGTGCCAGCAGTGAAGCGCGGGCAGGAAATGAAAAACTGTTTTTT. Using reference TRBV2 and TRBJ1-4 for the parts outside the CDR3, the full variable domain is EPEVTQTPSHQVTQMGQEVILRCVPISNHLYFYWYRQILGQKVEFLVSFYNNEISEKSEIFDDQFSVERPDGSNFTLKIRSTKLEDSAMYFCASSEARAGNEKLFFGSGTQLSVL.

The CDR3 DNA sequence: TGTGCCAGCAGTTTCTCGTTCCCGGGACAGGGACCCTACGAGCAGTACTTC. Residues: CASSFSFPGQGPYEQYF. This sequence joins TRBV6-5 and TRBJ2-7; 9 bases are shared with TRBD1. CDR1 is MNHEY and CDR2 is SVGAGI in the germline V gene. V dropped 4 bases and J dropped 2; count of bases not matched to a gene: 12. CDR3 size: 17 residues.

The sample holds one count of this clonotype. The chain links TRBV12-3 or TRBV12-4 to TRBJ2-7; tentative D call: TRBD2 (6 bases). V gave up 0 bases and J gave up 10 bases, with 19 bases separating them. CDR3 length: 15 amino acids. The CDR3 region has the DNA TGTGCCAGCAGTTTAGCAGGGGACTGGGATCTGGGCCAGTACTTC. Its translation is CASSLAGDWDLGQYF.

This clonotype was observed a handful of times. CDR3 nucleotide sequence: TGCGCCAGCAGCGACCAGCGGGAGCGGGATACGCAGTATTTT. Translation gives CASSDQRERDTQYF. The rearrangement uses TRBV5-1 and TRBJ2-3, with 8 bases that match TRBD2. The CDR3 runs to 14 residues. Germline V gene lookup returns CDR1 SGHRS and CDR2 YFSETQ. V gave up 4 bases and J gave up 6 bases; unmatched junction bases: 7.

CDR3 nucleotide sequence: TGTGCCAGCAGCTTTTCCCTAGCGGGGGGCCTTTCCTACGAGCAGTACTTC. This sequence encodes CASSFSLAGGLSYEQYF. The V and J genes are TRBV11-2 and TRBJ2-7, with 11 bases matching TRBD2. Trimming at V came to 3 bases and at J to 1 base, leaving 8 bases not matched to a gene. The CDR3 has 17 amino acids. Germline CDR1 SGHAT, CDR2 FQNNGV. Variable domain in full (rest from reference TRBV11-2 and TRBJ2-7): EAGVAQSPRYKIIEKRQSVAFWCNPISGHATLYWYQQILGQGPKLLIQFQNNGVVDDSQLPKDRFSAERLKGVDSTLKIQPAKLEDSAVYLCASSFSLAGGLSYEQYFGPGTRLTVT.

This rearrangement joins TRBV4-3 to TRBJ2-7, with no clear D. Germline V CDR1 and CDR2: LGHNA, YSLEER. The CDR3 consists of 16 residues. V was pared by 0 bases and J by 3 bases, with 15 bases between. The CDR3 is CASSQERVGQNYEQYF. The CDR3 DNA follows: TGCGCCAGCAGCCAAGAGCGTGTCGGGCAGAACTACGAGCAGTACTTC.

The genes are TRBV6-4 and TRBJ1-2; TRBD1 aligns across 8 bases. This CDR3 spans 14 amino acids. CDR1 and CDR2 (germline): MRHNA, SNTAGT. The V gene end was trimmed by 7 bases and the J gene end by 5 bases; junction bases not matched to a gene: 9. CDR3 residues: CASTRQGAYYGYTF. The CDR3 DNA follows: TGTGCCAGCACCCGGCAGGGGGCCTATTATGGCTACACCTTC.

This chain joins TRBV10-3 and TRBJ2-2; 9 positions agree with TRBD2. This CDR3 contains 13 residues. CDR1 is ENHRY and CDR2 is SYGVKD in the germline V gene. V lost 9 bases, J lost 3 bases, and 2 bases stayed unmatched. CDR3 protein: CAISGRDTGELFF. Here the CDR3 DNA reads TGTGCCATTAGCGGGAGAGACACCGGGGAGCTGTTTTTT.

This chain uses TRBV4-2 with TRBJ2-3; TRBD2 matches at 7 bases. Per germline, CDR1 LGHNA and CDR2 YNFKEQ. Germline trimming cut 4 bases from V and 4 bases from J; bases unmatched to any gene: 14. The CDR3 spans 17 residues. The CDR3 sequence: CASSLLLQRGDADTQYF. The CDR3 DNA reads as TGTGCCAGCAGCCTCCTCCTCCAGCGGGGTGACGCAGATACGCAGTATTTT.

V and J are TRBV10-3 and TRBJ2-5, with TRBD2 matching over 15 bases. Per germline, CDR1 ENHRY and CDR2 SYGVKD. The ends lost 6 bases at V and 3 bases at J; junction bases unmatched: 2. The CDR3 consists of 15 residues. DNA of the CDR3: TGTGCCATCAGGGGGACTAGCGGGGGGAAAGAGACCCAGTACTTC. This translates into CAIRGTSGGKETQYF.

The J gene is TRBJ2-7, the V gene TRBV7-9; maybe TRBD1 (5 bases). This CDR3 region has 17 residues. V was shortened by 3 bases and J by 0 bases, with 18 bases between the two germline ends. Germline lookup yields CDR1 SEHNR and CDR2 FQNEAQ (reference sequence). The CDR3 DNA is TGTGCCAGCAGCTTTGGGGCGGCGGCAGACTCCTCCTACGAGCAGTACTTC. Translating gives CASSFGAAADSSYEQYF.

This sequence joins TRBV7-9 and TRBJ2-4; D gene unclear. The J call may be faulty, since TRBJ2-7 better matches the DNA end. The CDR3 has 11 residues. Germline V gene sequence: CDR1 SEHNR, CDR2 FQNEAQ (reference sequence). CDR3 DNA: TGTGCCAGCCAGCTTCAGTACGAGCAGTACTTC. Translating it yields CASQLQYEQYF.

This chain links TRBV5-1 with TRBJ2-2, with D possibly matching TRBD1 (6 bases). CDR3 length equals 15 residues. Germline V gene lookup returns CDR1 SGHRS and CDR2 YFSETQ. The V end lost 1 base, the J end lost 7 bases, and 14 bases lay between the germline ends. CDR3 residues: CASSLLGQGFGELFF. CDR3 DNA: TGCGCCAGCAGCTTGTTGGGCCAGGGGTTCGGGGAGCTGTTTTTT.

This rearrangement joins TRBV25-1 to TRBJ2-3; D ambiguous. This CDR3 spans 13 amino acids. Trimming removed 3 bases from V and 6 bases from J, with 10 bases in between. CDR1 MGHDK and CDR2 SYGVNS come from the germline V gene. The CDR3 sequence is CASSDPIMDTQYF. CDR3 sequence (DNA): TGTGCCAGCAGTGATCCCATAATGGATACGCAGTATTTT.

The genes are TRBV28 and TRBJ1-2; 10 positions match TRBD1. The CDR3 contains 14 residues. Germline CDR1 and CDR2: MDHEN and SYDVKM. With 5 bases clipped from V and 7 bases from J, the junction kept 7 bases outside the gene matches. CDR3 sequence: CASSLLTGGSGYTF. The CDR3 nucleotides are TGTGCCAGCAGTCTGCTGACAGGGGGCTCTGGCTACACCTTC.

The table lists this clonotype with a few counts. The chain links TRBV9 to TRBJ2-7, with D possibly matching TRBD2 (5 bases). CDR1 is SGDLS, CDR2 YYNGEE, per germline. The CDR3 is 14 residues long. Between the trimmed V and J ends, which lost 0 bases and 7 bases, there was a span of 14 bases. Here the CDR3 reads CASSVAPRTGEQYF. The CDR3 coding sequence is TGTGCCAGCAGCGTAGCCCCTAGGACTGGGGAGCAGTACTTC.

The CDR3 protein is CASSPGGGRGEKLFF. CDR3 sequence (DNA): TGTGCCAGCAGCCCTGGGGGGGGGCGGGGTGAAAAACTGTTTTTT. The V call is TRBV7-8, the J call TRBJ1-4, with TRBD1 as a possible D gene (6 bases). This CDR3 comprises 15 residues. Germline assignment: CDR1 SGHVS and CDR2 FQNEAQ. The V and J ends lost 5 bases and 7 bases respectively, with 17 bases between them.

This chain connects TRBV7-9 to TRBJ2-3, with TRBD2 identical over 9 bases. With V trimmed by 2 bases and J by 5 bases, 11 bases remained unmatched. There are 17 residues in the CDR3. Looked up from germline, CDR1 is SEHNR and CDR2 is FQNEAQ (reference sequence). CDR3 protein: CASSLKTSGRRGDTQYF. In DNA, the CDR3 is TGTGCCAGCAGCTTAAAGACTAGCGGCCGCCGGGGAGATACGCAGTATTTT.

This chain joins TRBV10-3 and TRBJ2-1; TRBD2 agrees at 9 bases. Germline lookup yields CDR1 ENHRY and CDR2 SYGVKD. The CDR3 is made up of 16 amino acids. Trimming cost V 0 bases and J 7 bases; bases outside gene matches: 7. The CDR3 DNA reads as TGTGCCATCAGTGAGTCTGCGGGAGGGCCGAGTAATGAGCAGTTCTTC. Translating it yields CAISESAGGPSNEQFF.

The rearrangement joins TRBV10-3 to TRBJ1-6; D is ambiguous. V lost 2 bases to trimming and J lost 6 bases, with 11 bases between them. Germline CDR1 is ENHRY and CDR2 is SYGVKD. CDR3 length equals 15 residues. CDR3 nucleotide sequence: TGTGCCATCAGTGAGGGACCACAAAGTAATTCACCCCTCCACTTT. This codes for CAISEGPQSNSPLHF.

This chain links TRBV7-9 with TRBJ1-2; 7 nucleotides match TRBD1. CDR3 length: 15 residues. Germline CDR1 is SEHNR and CDR2 is FQNEAQ (reference sequence). V gave up 1 base and J gave up 4 bases; unmatched junction bases: 6. The CDR3, as DNA: TGTGCCAGCAGCTTAGTGACGGACAGGACCTATGGCTACACCTTC. This sequence encodes CASSLVTDRTYGYTF.

This clonotype was observed a few times. Written as DNA, the CDR3 is TGTGCCAGCAGCCCCGGTAGATTCTACGAGCAGTACTTC. This sequence encodes CASSPGRFYEQYF. The rearrangement links TRBV7-9 to TRBJ2-7; D gene uncertain. The V gene lost 5 bases and the J gene lost 3 bases, with 11 bases spanning the gap. Germline V gene data show CDR1 as SEHNR and CDR2 as FQNEAQ (reference sequence). The CDR3 runs to 13 residues.

The rearrangement links TRBV20-1 to TRBJ2-7, with D possibly TRBD1 on 6 matching bases. The CDR3 is 15 amino acids. V lost 0 bases and J 2 bases, leaving 14 bases between the germline ends. Germline lookup yields CDR1 DFQATT and CDR2 SNEGSKA (reference sequence). The CDR3 loop is CSARDLRQGTYEQYF. CDR3 bases: TGCAGTGCTAGAGATCTAAGGCAGGGGACCTACGAGCAGTACTTC.